This T cell receptor (beta chain) was profiled in a study of CD8+CD57+ T cells in acquired aplastic anemia. Study-level points and caveats: In common between the patients and the controls were twenty-nine CD8+ CDR3 sequences.

With V trimmed by 6 bases and J by 2 bases, 12 bases remained unmatched. This CDR3 is 16 amino acids long. Germline V gives CDR1 SGHTA, CDR2 FQGNSA. This clonotype was observed at least ten times. Its specificity is not known. According to the study, genomic DNA was the template for TCR beta VDJ and CDR3 profiling. Via MiXCR, TCRdb re-called the reads, giving one row per CDR3 protein. The sample has about 200,000 distinct CDR3 sequences; approximately 35% are singletons. Material for sequencing was sorted CD4+, CD8+, or CD8+CD57+ T cells (not recorded which) from PBMCs. The receptor was derived from a human donor in good health, serving as a control. The V and J genes are TRBV7-2 and TRBJ1-2, with TRBD1 matching 7 bases. The CDR3 coding sequence is TGTGCCAGCAGAAGCCTAGGGACAGCCGTCAACTATGGCTACACCTTC. Amino acids: CASRSLGTAVNYGYTF.